These 20 T cell receptor beta chains share one sample of origin, sequenced in a study of CD8 T cells in Susac syndrome. The RNA, about 0.5 to 1 ug, was put through reverse transcription using random hexamers. One entry per CDR3 protein, called by TCRdb with MiXCR from the immunoSEQ multiplex PCR reads. The data contain approximately 210,000 distinct CDR3 sequences, about 94% of them singletons. The sample taken for sequencing was CD4+ T cells from PBMCs. The receptors were sampled from a human donor with Susac syndrome.

This chain joins TRBV5-1 and TRBJ2-2; 7 bases are shared with TRBD1. V shed 4 bases, J shed 4 bases, and the junction held 7 bases outside the gene matches. The germline V gene encodes CDR1 SGHRS and CDR2 YFSETQ. CDR3 length: 15 amino acids. The DNA for the CDR3 is TGCGCCAGCAGCCCTACGACAGGGACCACCGGGGAGCTGTTTTTT. Protein sequence: CASSPTTGTTGELFF.

The gene calls are TRBV20-1 and TRBJ2-5, with TRBD2 matching 8 bases. The V and J ends lost 0 bases and 5 bases, in that order; junction bases with no gene match: 8. The length of the CDR3 is 15 residues. Germline CDR1 is DFQATT and CDR2 is SNEGSKA (reference sequence). The CDR3 DNA sequence: TGCAGTGCTAGAGATCCGGCGGGGGGCGGGGAGACCCAGTACTTC. Translated, it gives CSARDPAGGGETQYF.

The rearrangement links TRBV14 to TRBJ1-2; 7 bases fit TRBD1. The CDR3 is 16 residues long. The germline CDR1 and CDR2 sequences are SGHDN and FVKESK. With 4 bases clipped from V and 4 bases from J, the junction kept 12 bases outside the gene matches. The CDR3 loop is CASSPGRGHRIYGYTF. The CDR3 nucleotides are TGTGCCAGCAGCCCGGGTAGGGGGCACCGGATCTATGGCTACACCTTC. Together with reference TRBV14 and TRBJ1-2, the CDR3 gives the full variable domain: EAGVTQFPSHSVIEKGQTVTLRCDPISGHDNLYWYRRVMGKEIKFLLHFVKESKQDESGMPNNRFLAERTGGTYSTLKVQPAELEDSGVYFCASSPGRGHRIYGYTFGSGTRLTVV.

CDR3 region: CATSRDRSGQLYEQYF. For the CDR3, the DNA is TGTGCCACCAGCAGAGATAGGTCAGGGCAACTTTACGAGCAGTACTTC. V usage is TRBV15 and J usage is TRBJ2-7; D might be TRBD1 (5 bases). CDR3 length equals 16 residues. The germline CDR1 and CDR2 sequences are LNHNV and YYDKDF (reference sequence). Trimming left V 0 bases short and J 4 bases short, with 16 bases between.

This chain uses TRBV20-1 with TRBJ2-7, with 9 bases aligning to TRBD1. Trimming at V came to 5 bases and at J to 5 bases, leaving 10 bases not matched to a gene. Germline V gene sequence: CDR1 DFQATT, CDR2 SNEGSKA (reference sequence). CDR3 length equals 14 residues. DNA of the CDR3: TGCAGTGCTGTGGGACAGGGCTGGGATGACGAGCAGTACTTC. Translating it yields CSAVGQGWDDEQYF.

The chain combines TRBV4-3 with TRBJ2-5; 7 nucleotides agree with TRBD1. The CDR3 is 16 residues long. The V and J ends lost 4 bases and 6 bases, in that order; junction bases with no gene match: 14. Germline V gene data show CDR1 as LGHNA and CDR2 as YSLEER. The CDR3 loop is CASSLQKGGSSKTQYF. As DNA, the CDR3 is TGCGCCAGCAGCCTCCAAAAAGGGGGCAGTAGTAAGACCCAGTACTTC.

This chain uses TRBV7-3 with TRBJ2-3; D is unresolved. This CDR3 contains 14 residues. V was trimmed by 0 bases and J by 3 bases, leaving 7 bases between them. The germline V gene has CDR1 SGHTA and CDR2 FQGTGA. The CDR3 is CASSLTLVTDTQYF. The CDR3 bases are TGTGCCAGCAGCTTAACATTAGTTACAGATACGCAGTATTTT.

The chain combines TRBV5-1 with TRBJ1-5; perhaps TRBD1 as D (5 bases). Germline V gene data show CDR1 as SGHRS and CDR2 as YFSETQ. The V end lost 5 bases, the J end lost 2 bases, and 14 bases lay between the germline ends. This CDR3 is built from 15 residues. CDR3 DNA sequence: TGCGCCAGCAGTGAAGCGGGGCTTGGCAATCAGCCCCAGCATTTT. This translates into CASSEAGLGNQPQHF.

This clonotype was detected only once. This rearrangement joins TRBV10-3 to TRBJ2-7, with D possibly being TRBD1 or TRBD2 (6 bases each). Looked up from germline, CDR1 is ENHRY and CDR2 is SYGVKD. V dropped 10 bases and J dropped 2 bases, with 15 bases sitting between them. CDR3 length equals 13 residues. This CDR3 reads CATHREEAYEQYF. CDR3 nucleotides: TGTGCCACCCACAGGGAGGAAGCCTACGAGCAGTACTTC.

The genes are TRBV5-1 and TRBJ1-4, with 10 bases lining up with TRBD1. The V segment lost 4 bases and the J segment 7 bases; nucleotides outside the gene matches: 7. This CDR3 spans 15 amino acids. Germline V gives CDR1 SGHRS, CDR2 YFSETQ. The CDR3 here is CASSPGTGDGEKLFF. As DNA, the CDR3 is TGCGCCAGCAGCCCCGGGACAGGGGACGGTGAAAAACTGTTTTTT.

The chain uses TRBV20-1 and TRBJ2-1; 13 positions agree with TRBD2. J was trimmed by 6 bases and V by 7 bases; bases with no gene match: 3. This CDR3 region has 13 residues. Germline CDR1 and CDR2: DFQATT and SNEGSKA (reference sequence). CDR3 bases: TGCAGTGTTGGGACTAGCGGGGCCAATGAGCAGTTCTTC. It yields the protein CSVGTSGANEQFF.

The CDR3 here is CASEGSTGQRYEQYF. CDR3 nucleotide sequence: TGTGCCAGCGAAGGTTCAACGGGACAGCGCTACGAGCAGTACTTC. The chain has TRBV3-1 and TRBJ2-7, with 7 bases lining up with TRBD1. Germline CDR1 LGHDT, CDR2 YNNKEL (reference sequence). V lost 8 bases, J lost 3 bases, and 13 bases stayed unmatched. The CDR3 extends over 15 amino acids.

This clonotype was seen once. The V gene is TRBV29-1, the J gene TRBJ1-2; tentatively, D is TRBD1 (6 bases). The V end was cut by 3 bases, the J end by 1 base, with 24 bases between. CDR3 size: 18 residues. CDR1 is SQVTM and CDR2 is ANQGSEA in the germline V gene. CDR3 bases: TGCAGCGTTGACCCCAGGGGAGGTGTCGCCGGGAATAACTATGGCTACACCTTC. As protein: CSVDPRGGVAGNNYGYTF.

The rearrangement joins TRBV28 to TRBJ2-7; D may be TRBD2 (6 bases). V lost 6 bases, J lost 0 bases, and 12 bases lay in between. Germline V CDR1 and CDR2: MDHEN, SYDVKM. CDR3 length: 14 amino acids. The CDR3 DNA is TGTGCCAGCAGGCGGGACGCAAGCTCCTACGAGCAGTACTTC. This codes for CASRRDASSYEQYF. The full variable domain, completed using reference TRBV28 and TRBJ2-7, is DVKVTQSSRYLVKRTGEKVFLECVQDMDHENMFWYRQDPGLGLRLIYFSYDVKMKEKGDIPEGYSVSREKKERFSLILESASTNQTSMYLCASRRDASSYEQYFGPGTRLTVT.

The chain combines TRBV7-9 with TRBJ2-3, with D hard to call. This CDR3 has 15 amino acids. V dropped 1 base and J dropped 3 bases, with 11 bases sitting between them. CDR1 SEHNR and CDR2 FQNEAQ come from the germline V gene (reference sequence). In nucleotides, the CDR3 is TGTGCCAGCAGCTTAGACAGCCAGAGGACAGATACGCAGTATTTT. Translating gives CASSLDSQRTDTQYF.

The V gene is TRBV12-3 or TRBV12-4, the J gene TRBJ1-6; D ambiguous. V was pared by 3 bases and J by 3 bases, with 9 bases between. This CDR3 has 15 residues. CDR3 sequence reads: CASSLGRSYNSPLHF. The CDR3 coding sequence is TGTGCCAGCAGTTTGGGTCGAAGCTATAATTCACCCCTCCACTTT.

The gene calls are TRBV14 and TRBJ2-7; the match to TRBD1 covers 9 bases. Trimming at V came to 7 bases and at J to 0 bases, leaving 16 bases not matched to a gene. The CDR3 extends over 18 amino acids. Looked up from germline, CDR1 is SGHDN and CDR2 is FVKESK. The CDR3 DNA sequence: TGTGCCAGCATTGCCGGGACAGGGTCAATTGGTAGCTCCTACGAGCAGTACTTC. This gives the protein CASIAGTGSIGSSYEQYF.

The chain uses TRBV7-2 and TRBJ2-1; 14 bases line up with TRBD2. CDR3 length equals 16 residues. J gave up 8 bases and V 5 bases, and 8 bases lay outside the gene matches. Looked up from germline, CDR1 is SGHTA and CDR2 is FQGNSA. This CDR3 is CASSPSTSGGADEQFF. Written as DNA, the CDR3 is TGTGCCAGCAGCCCATCGACTAGCGGGGGGGCCGATGAGCAGTTCTTC.

This chain links TRBV29-1 with TRBJ2-6; D is undetermined. CDR1 and CDR2 from the germline V gene are SQVTM and ANQGSEA. The CDR3 contains 14 residues. Trimming removed 6 bases at V and 0 bases at J, with 9 bases between. The CDR3 sequence: CSVFPNSGANVLTF. The CDR3 DNA is TGCAGCGTCTTCCCGAACTCTGGGGCCAACGTCCTGACTTTC.

The rearrangement links TRBV6-2 or TRBV6-3 to TRBJ1-5; 9 bases agree with TRBD1. In germline, CDR1 is MNHEY, CDR2 SVGEGT. This CDR3 has 16 amino acids. The V segment lost 4 bases and the J segment 5 bases; nucleotides outside the gene matches: 9. The CDR3 DNA reads as TGTGCCAGCAGTTCGATACAGGGGGCTAGTTATCAGCCCCAGCATTTT. Residues: CASSSIQGASYQPQHF.